The 9 T cell receptor beta chains below come from one sample, sequenced in a study of blood T cell repertoires in COVID-19. Sequencing used immunoSEQ multiplex PCR; TCRdb keeps in-frame clones, though not all of them. The sample gives about 220,000 clones, about 90% of which show up once; over 3% is in the top ten. Material: peripheral blood. These TCRs come from a woman aged 30 to 39 who had recovered from COVID-19.

The rearrangement links TRBV7-3 to TRBJ2-7; D gene uncertain. The CDR3 runs to 13 residues. Germline-derived CDR1 and CDR2 are SGHTA and FQGTGA. Trimming stripped 2 bases from V and 7 bases from J, with 12 bases between. The CDR3 DNA is TGTGCCAGCAGCTTAGCCCCGGGTGGGGAGCAGTACTTC. Amino acids: CASSLAPGGEQYF.

V and J are TRBV6-6 and TRBJ1-1; possible D gene TRBD1, 5 bases. CDR3 length: 16 amino acids. Germline values: CDR1 MNHNY, CDR2 SVGAGI (reference sequence). Trimming removed 6 bases from V and 3 bases from J, with 20 bases in between. Here the CDR3 reads CASSARDFGVDTEAFF. The DNA of the CDR3 is TGTGCCAGCAGCGCTCGGGACTTTGGGGTGGACACTGAAGCTTTCTTT.

J is TRBJ1-1 and V is TRBV2, with TRBD1 matching over 9 bases. J lost 0 bases, V lost 4 bases, and 6 bases had no gene match. CDR1 SNHLY and CDR2 FYNNEI come from the germline V gene. The CDR3 length is 16 residues. CDR3 bases: TGTGCCAGCAGTGGGGACAGGGAAAATTTGAACACTGAAGCTTTCTTT. It is translated as CASSGDRENLNTEAFF.

V usage is TRBV5-4 and J usage is TRBJ2-7; 8 bases map to TRBD2. The CDR3 runs to 15 residues. Trimming cost V 4 bases and J 4 bases; bases outside gene matches: 10. CDR1 and CDR2 (germline): SGHNT, YYREEE (reference sequence). DNA of the CDR3: TGTGCCAGCAGCCTTCCGGGACTAGGAGTTTACGAGCAGTACTTC. Amino acid sequence: CASSLPGLGVYEQYF. Complete variable domain (other parts from reference TRBV5-4 and TRBJ2-7): ETGVTQSPTHLIKTRGQQVTLRCSSQSGHNTVSWYQQALGQGPQFIFQYYREEENGRGNFPPRFSGLQFPNYSSELNVNALELDDSALYLCASSLPGLGVYEQYFGPGTRLTVT.

This chain joins TRBV29-1 and TRBJ1-1; unclear D gene. Germline values: CDR1 SQVTM, CDR2 ANQGSEA. The V end was cut by 1 base, the J end by 6 bases, with 12 bases between. The CDR3 consists of 13 residues. This CDR3 reads CSVEGLGSAEAFF. The CDR3 bases are TGCAGCGTTGAAGGGCTCGGGAGCGCTGAAGCTTTCTTT.

This chain connects TRBV5-4 to TRBJ2-7; TRBD2 aligns across 9 bases. The germline CDR1 and CDR2 sequences are SGHNT and YYREEE (reference sequence). With V trimmed by 0 bases and J by 3 bases, 7 bases remained unmatched. This CDR3 contains 16 residues. The CDR3 sequence is CASSLDSGGRDYEQYF. For the CDR3, the DNA is TGTGCCAGCAGCTTGGATTCGGGCGGGAGGGACTACGAGCAGTACTTC.

The chain employs TRBV6-5 and TRBJ2-3; D gene ambiguous. Germline V gene data show CDR1 as MNHEY and CDR2 as SVGAGI. The V gene lost 8 bases and the J gene lost 14 bases, with 20 bases spanning the gap. The CDR3 extends over 12 amino acids. CDR3 region: CASALGGGPGYF. For the CDR3, the DNA is TGTGCCAGCGCCTTAGGTGGTGGGCCCGGGTATTTT.

In its sample, this clone was seen once. The CDR3 reads CASSPLSSNTEAFF. DNA for the CDR3: TGCGCCAGCAGCCCCCTTTCCTCGAACACTGAAGCTTTCTTT. The chain carries TRBV5-1 and TRBJ1-1, with D unresolved. The CDR3 runs to 14 residues. Trimming shortened V by 4 bases and J by 1 base, and 11 bases separated the two germline ends. CDR1 is SGHRS, CDR2 YFSETQ, per germline.

The J gene is TRBJ1-3, the V gene TRBV6-5; D not resolved. V shed 6 bases and J shed 3 bases, with 12 bases lying between them. Germline V gives CDR1 MNHEY, CDR2 SVGAGI. CDR3 length equals 14 residues. CDR3 sequence (DNA): TGTGCCAGCAGCGGGTGGAAGTATGGAAACACCATATATTTT. It specifies CASSGWKYGNTIYF.